Listed below are T cell receptor beta chains from one sample, sequenced in a study of shared clonotypes between healthy human individuals. The method was immunoSEQ multiplex PCR; TCRdb's version includes in-frame clones alone and lacks a portion of them. The data contain about 580,000 clones, 98% of them singletons. Sequenced material: naive CD8+ T cells sorted from blood. These receptor sequences come from a man aged 25 to 45 in good health. Both conserved end residues are trimmed from each CDR3.

v_call cdr3_aa
TRBV4-3 ASSLEWPGQGYNEQF
TRBV6-6 ASSKGQVNYGYT
TRBV27 ASSTTSGGNTDTQY
TRBV7-9 ASSPPGSGSGTDTQY
TRBV7-9 ASSSGTAIYEQY
TRBV6-6 ASSYSQFDQETQY
TRBV7-2 ASSFLTGNTGELF
TRBV29-1 SVEGMARGVYNEQF
TRBV13 ASSQGAYEQY
TRBV27 ASSPAGNQPQH
TRBV13 ASSFSGISYNEQF
TRBV20-1 SAPVGEQF
TRBV27 ASSRTSRREQY
TRBV5-5 ASSLGQGPNEQY
TRBV5-5 ASSLDGSYNEQF
TRBV2 ASLGSGKNIQY
TRBV28 ASSPLGPGRDSEQY
TRBV28 ASSLRDHRAGFDNEQF
TRBV19 ASSGGPGQDTNYGYT
TRBV7-9 ASSSDRGYEQY
TRBV6-1 ASKKVQGWVDTQY
TRBV11-2 ASSLGLAGEGTDTQY
TRBV11-2 ASRPPSAGPGGELF
TRBV28 ASSLFPEEDRNSYEQY
TRBV19 ASSIEGHNEQF
TRBV27 ASSLRPYGNIQY
TRBV7-6 ASTPLGDSPYNEQF
TRBV7-9 ASSPRDRALNTEAF
TRBV4-1 ASSQDPPSGNAGELF
TRBV30 AWSPGLALDEQY
TRBV4-1 ASSQDPSGGRYYEQF
TRBV7-9 ASSLGAGGSTDTQY
TRBV5-8 ASSLAGHYEQY
TRBV10-2 ASTYTNEQF
TRBV27 ASRPQGLSNQPQH
TRBV6-1 ASSELGQVEKLF
TRBV6-1 ASRAPGHPNEQF
TRBV29-1 SVESREADTQY
TRBV18 ASRAEYSYNEQF
TRBV29-1 SVEEGYSTDTQY